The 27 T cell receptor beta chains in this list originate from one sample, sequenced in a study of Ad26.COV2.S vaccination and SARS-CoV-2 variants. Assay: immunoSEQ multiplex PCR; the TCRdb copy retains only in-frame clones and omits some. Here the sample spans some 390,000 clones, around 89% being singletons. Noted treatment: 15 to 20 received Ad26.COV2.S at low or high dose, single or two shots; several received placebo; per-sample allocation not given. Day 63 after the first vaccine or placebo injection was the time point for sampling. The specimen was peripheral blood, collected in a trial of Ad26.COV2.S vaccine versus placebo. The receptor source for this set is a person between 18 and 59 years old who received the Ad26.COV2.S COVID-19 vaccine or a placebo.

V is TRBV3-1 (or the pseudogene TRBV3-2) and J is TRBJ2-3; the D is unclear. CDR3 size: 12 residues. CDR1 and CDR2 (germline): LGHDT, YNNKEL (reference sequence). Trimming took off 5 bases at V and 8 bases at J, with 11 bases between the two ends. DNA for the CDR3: TGTGCCAGCAGCAAGGGCCCTGCTACGCAGTATTTT. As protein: CASSKGPATQYF.

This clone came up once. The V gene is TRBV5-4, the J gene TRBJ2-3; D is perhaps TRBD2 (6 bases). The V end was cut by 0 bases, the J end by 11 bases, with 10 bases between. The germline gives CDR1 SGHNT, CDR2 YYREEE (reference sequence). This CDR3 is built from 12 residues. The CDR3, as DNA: TGTGCCAGCAGCTTGGGGGAGGAAAGGCAGTATTTT. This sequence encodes CASSLGEERQYF.

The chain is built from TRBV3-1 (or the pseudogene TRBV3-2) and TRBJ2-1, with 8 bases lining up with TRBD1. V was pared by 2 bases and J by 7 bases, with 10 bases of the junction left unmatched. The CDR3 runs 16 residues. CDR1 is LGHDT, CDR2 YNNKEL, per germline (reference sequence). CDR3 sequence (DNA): TGTGCCAGCAGCCAACCGACCAGGACAGGGAGGAATGAGCAGTTCTTC. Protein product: CASSQPTRTGRNEQFF.

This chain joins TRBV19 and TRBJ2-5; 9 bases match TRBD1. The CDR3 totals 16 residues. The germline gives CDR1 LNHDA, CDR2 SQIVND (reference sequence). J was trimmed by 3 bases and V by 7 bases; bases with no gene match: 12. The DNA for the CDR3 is TGTGCCAGTATTTACTTAAGGACAGGGGCGGAAGAGACCCAGTACTTC. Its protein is CASIYLRTGAEETQYF.

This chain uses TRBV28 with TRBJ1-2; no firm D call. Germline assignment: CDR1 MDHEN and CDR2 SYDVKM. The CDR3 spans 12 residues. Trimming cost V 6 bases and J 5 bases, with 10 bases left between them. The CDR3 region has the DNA TGTGCCAGCAGCCGCGCCCAGTATGGCTACACCTTC. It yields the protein CASSRAQYGYTF.

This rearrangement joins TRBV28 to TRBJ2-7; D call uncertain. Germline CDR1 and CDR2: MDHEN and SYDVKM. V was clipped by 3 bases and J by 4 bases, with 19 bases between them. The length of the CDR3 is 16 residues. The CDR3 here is CASSFLANENNYEQYF. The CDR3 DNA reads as TGTGCCAGCAGTTTTTTGGCCAACGAGAATAATTACGAGCAGTACTTC.

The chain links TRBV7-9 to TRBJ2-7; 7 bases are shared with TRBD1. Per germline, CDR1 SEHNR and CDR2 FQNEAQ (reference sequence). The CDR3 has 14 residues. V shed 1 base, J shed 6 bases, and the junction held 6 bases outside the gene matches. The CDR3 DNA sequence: TGTGCCAGCAGCTTAGTTGACAGGGCGCTCGAGCAGTACTTC. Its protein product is CASSLVDRALEQYF.

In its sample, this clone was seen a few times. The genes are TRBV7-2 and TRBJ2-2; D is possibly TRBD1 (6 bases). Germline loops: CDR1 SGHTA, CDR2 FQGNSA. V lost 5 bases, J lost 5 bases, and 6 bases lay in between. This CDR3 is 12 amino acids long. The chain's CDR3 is CASSQGTGELFF. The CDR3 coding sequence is TGTGCCAGCAGCCAGGGGACCGGGGAGCTGTTTTTT. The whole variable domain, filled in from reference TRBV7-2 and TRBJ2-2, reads GAGVSQSPSNKVTEKGKDVELRCDPISGHTALYWYRQSLGQGLEFLIYFQGNSAPDKSGLPSDRFSAERTGGSVSTLTIQRTQQEDSAVYLCASSQGTGELFFGEGSRLTVL.

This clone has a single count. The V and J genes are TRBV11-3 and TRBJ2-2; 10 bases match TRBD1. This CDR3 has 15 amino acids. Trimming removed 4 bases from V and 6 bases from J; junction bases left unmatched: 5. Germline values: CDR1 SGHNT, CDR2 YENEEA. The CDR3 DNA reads TGTGCCAGCAGCTCGGACAGGGGGGAGGCCGGGGAGCTGTTTTTT. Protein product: CASSSDRGEAGELFF.

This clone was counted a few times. The CDR3 spells CAWREGAPYNSPLHF. The CDR3 DNA follows: TGTGCCTGGAGGGAAGGGGCCCCTTATAATTCACCCCTCCACTTT. V is TRBV30 and J is TRBJ1-6, with a possible D match to TRBD1 (5 bases). The V gene's germline CDR1 is GTSNPN and CDR2 SVGIG (reference sequence). Deletions cut 3 bases from V and 4 bases from J, with 13 bases between. This CDR3 has 15 amino acids.

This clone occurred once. The CDR3, as DNA: TGTGCCAGCTCACCATACAGTTCCTACGAGCAGTACTTC. This translates into CASSPYSSYEQYF. The rearrangement uses TRBV18 and TRBJ2-7; D is undetermined. CDR1 and CDR2 from the germline V gene are KGHSH and LQKENI. The germline V and J ends were trimmed by 2 bases and 1 base, with 6 bases remaining between them. This CDR3 is 13 amino acids long.

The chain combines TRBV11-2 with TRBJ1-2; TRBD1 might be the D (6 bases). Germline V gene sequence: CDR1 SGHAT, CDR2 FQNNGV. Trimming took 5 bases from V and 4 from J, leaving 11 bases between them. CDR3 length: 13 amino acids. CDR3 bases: TGTGCCAGCAGCCAAGGGGGTTCCTATGGCTACACCTTC. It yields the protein CASSQGGSYGYTF. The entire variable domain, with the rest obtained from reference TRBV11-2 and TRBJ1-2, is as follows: EAGVAQSPRYKIIEKRQSVAFWCNPISGHATLYWYQQILGQGPKLLIQFQNNGVVDDSQLPKDRFSAERLKGVDSTLKIQPAKLEDSAVYLCASSQGGSYGYTFGSGTRLTVV.

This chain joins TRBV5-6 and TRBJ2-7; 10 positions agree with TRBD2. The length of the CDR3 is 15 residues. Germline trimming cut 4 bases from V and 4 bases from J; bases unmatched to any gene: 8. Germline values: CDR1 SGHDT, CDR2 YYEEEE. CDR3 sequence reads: CASSHLAGVSYEQYF. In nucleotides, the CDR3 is TGTGCCAGCAGCCACCTAGCGGGAGTATCGTACGAGCAGTACTTC.

Written as DNA, the CDR3 is TGTGCCAGCAGGGCCCAGCAGGGAGGCACTGAAGCTTTCTTT. This encodes CASRAQQGGTEAFF. The chain links TRBV28 to TRBJ1-1; perhaps TRBD1 as D (5 bases). CDR3 length: 14 amino acids. The V and J ends lost 6 bases and 4 bases respectively, with 15 bases between them. Germline V gene sequence: CDR1 MDHEN, CDR2 SYDVKM.

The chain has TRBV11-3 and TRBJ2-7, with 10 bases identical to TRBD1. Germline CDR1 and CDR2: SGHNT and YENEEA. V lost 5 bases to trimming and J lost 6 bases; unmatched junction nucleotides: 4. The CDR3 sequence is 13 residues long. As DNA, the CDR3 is TGTGCCAGCAGCCCAGGACAGGGGGGCGAGCAGTACTTC. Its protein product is CASSPGQGGEQYF.

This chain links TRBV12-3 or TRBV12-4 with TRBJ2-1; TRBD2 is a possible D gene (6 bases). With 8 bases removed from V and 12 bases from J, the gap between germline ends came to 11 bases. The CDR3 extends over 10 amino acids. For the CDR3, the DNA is TGTGCCAGCGCTCGGGGGACGCAGTTCTTC. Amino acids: CASARGTQFF.

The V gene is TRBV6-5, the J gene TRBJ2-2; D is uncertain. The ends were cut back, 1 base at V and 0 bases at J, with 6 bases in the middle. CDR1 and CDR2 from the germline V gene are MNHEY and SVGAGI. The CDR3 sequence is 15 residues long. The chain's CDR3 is CASSYWPANTGELFF. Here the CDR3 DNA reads TGTGCCAGCAGTTACTGGCCAGCGAACACCGGGGAGCTGTTTTTT.

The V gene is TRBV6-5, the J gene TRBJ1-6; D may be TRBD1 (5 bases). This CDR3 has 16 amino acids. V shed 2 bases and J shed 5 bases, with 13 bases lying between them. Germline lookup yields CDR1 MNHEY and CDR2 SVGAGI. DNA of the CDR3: TGTGCCAGCAGTTACCGGGTCGACAGCAATAATTCACCCCTCCACTTT. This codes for CASSYRVDSNNSPLHF.

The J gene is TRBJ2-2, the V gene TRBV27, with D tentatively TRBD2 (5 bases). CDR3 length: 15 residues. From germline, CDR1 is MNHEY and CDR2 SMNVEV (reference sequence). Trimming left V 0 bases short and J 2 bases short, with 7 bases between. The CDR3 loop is CASSLSDFNTGELFF. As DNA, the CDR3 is TGTGCCAGCAGTTTATCGGACTTTAACACCGGGGAGCTGTTTTTT.

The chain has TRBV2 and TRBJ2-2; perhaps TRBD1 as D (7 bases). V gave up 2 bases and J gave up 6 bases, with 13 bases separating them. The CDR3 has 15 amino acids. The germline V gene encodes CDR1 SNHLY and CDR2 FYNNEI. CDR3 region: CASSEWGRGAGELFF. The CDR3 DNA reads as TGTGCCAGCAGTGAATGGGGCAGGGGGGCCGGGGAGCTGTTTTTT. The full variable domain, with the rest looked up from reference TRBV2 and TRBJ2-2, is EPEVTQTPSHQVTQMGQEVILRCVPISNHLYFYWYRQILGQKVEFLVSFYNNEISEKSEIFDDQFSVERPDGSNFTLKIRSTKLEDSAMYFCASSEWGRGAGELFFGEGSRLTVL.

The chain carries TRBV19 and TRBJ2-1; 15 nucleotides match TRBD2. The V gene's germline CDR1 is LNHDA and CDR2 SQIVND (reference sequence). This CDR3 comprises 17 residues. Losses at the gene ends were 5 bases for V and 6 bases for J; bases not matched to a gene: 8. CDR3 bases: TGTGCCAGTAGTCTGGAAAGGGGACTAGCGGGAGGCAATGAGCAGTTCTTC. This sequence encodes CASSLERGLAGGNEQFF. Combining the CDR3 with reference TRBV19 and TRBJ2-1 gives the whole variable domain DGGITQSPKYLFRKEGQNVTLSCEQNLNHDAMYWYRQDPGQGLRLIYYSQIVNDFQKGDIAEGYSVSREKKESFPLTVTSAQKNPTAFYLCASSLERGLAGGNEQFFGPGTRLTVL.

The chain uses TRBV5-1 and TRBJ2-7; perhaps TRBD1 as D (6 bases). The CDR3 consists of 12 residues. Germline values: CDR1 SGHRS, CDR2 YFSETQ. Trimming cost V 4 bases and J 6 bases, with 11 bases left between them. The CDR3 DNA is TGCGCCAGCAGCATGACAGGTTTCGAGCAGTACTTC. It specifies CASSMTGFEQYF.

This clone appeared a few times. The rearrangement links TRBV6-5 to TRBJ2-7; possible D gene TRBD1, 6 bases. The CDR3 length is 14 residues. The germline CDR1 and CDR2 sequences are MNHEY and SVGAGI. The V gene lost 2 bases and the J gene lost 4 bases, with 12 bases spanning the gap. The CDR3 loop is CASSYTQDSYEQYF. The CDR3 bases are TGTGCCAGCAGTTACACCCAGGACAGTTACGAGCAGTACTTC.

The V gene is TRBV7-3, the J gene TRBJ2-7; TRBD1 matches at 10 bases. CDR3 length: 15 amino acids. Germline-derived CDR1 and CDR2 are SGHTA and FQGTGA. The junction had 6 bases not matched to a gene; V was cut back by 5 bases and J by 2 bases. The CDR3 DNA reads TGTGCCAGCAGCGCCGGGACAGGGGCCGCCTACGAGCAGTACTTC. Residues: CASSAGTGAAYEQYF.

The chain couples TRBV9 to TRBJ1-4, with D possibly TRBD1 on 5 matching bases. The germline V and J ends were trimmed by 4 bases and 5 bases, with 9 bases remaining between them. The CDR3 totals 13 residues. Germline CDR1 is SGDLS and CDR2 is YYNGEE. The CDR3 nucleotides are TGTGCCAGCAGCCCGGGACGGAATGAAAAACTGTTTTTT. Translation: CASSPGRNEKLFF.

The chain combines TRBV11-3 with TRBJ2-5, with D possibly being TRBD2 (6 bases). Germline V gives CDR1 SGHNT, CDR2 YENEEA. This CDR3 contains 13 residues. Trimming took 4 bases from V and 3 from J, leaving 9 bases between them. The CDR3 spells CASSSEGKETQYF. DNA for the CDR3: TGTGCCAGCAGCTCGGAGGGAAAAGAGACCCAGTACTTC.

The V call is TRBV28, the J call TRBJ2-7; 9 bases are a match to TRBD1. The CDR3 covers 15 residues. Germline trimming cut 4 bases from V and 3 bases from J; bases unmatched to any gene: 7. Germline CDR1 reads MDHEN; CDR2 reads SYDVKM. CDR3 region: CASSWGGQGRYEQYF. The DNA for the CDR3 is TGTGCCAGCAGTTGGGGAGGACAGGGGCGCTACGAGCAGTACTTC.